The sequence of this T cell receptor (beta chain) was determined in a study of human T cells and chemical hapten exposure. This clonotype came up a few times. For the library, individual cDNA molecules each received unique molecular identifiers. Via MiXCR, TCRdb re-called the RACE reads, giving one row per CDR3 protein. Of some 330,000 distinct CDR3 sequences listed, 5.5% are singletons. Germline V gives CDR1 MNHNS, CDR2 SASEGT. There are 13 residues in the CDR3. Trimming removed 10 bases from V and 5 bases from J, with 17 bases in between. Time point indicated: pre-sensitization, week 0. Treatment given: therapeutic diphenylcyclopropenone sensitization with weekly scalp DPC. Prior to application of each patch test, blood was drawn.

The chain carries TRBV6-1 and TRBJ1-2; weak D call: TRBD1 (6 bases). Source: whole blood, taken in connection with sensitization to the hapten diphenylcyclopropenone (DPC). This sequence was found in a woman in her late teens or twenties with alopecia areata. Some clones in this sample may be carry-over from other donors' samples. CDR3 sequence (DNA): TGTGCCATCCGAGGGGGACATGAATATGGCTACACCTTC. It encodes CAIRGGHEYGYTF.